A selection of T cell receptor beta chains follows, all from one sample in a study of T cells in Graves' hyperthyroidism and ophthalmopathy. TCRdb itself ran the multiplex PCR reads through MiXCR, one entry per CDR3 protein. The repertoire holds fewer than 700,000 distinct CDR3 sequences, with approximately 17% as singletons. The specimen sequenced was blood. The origin of the receptors is a woman aged 18 to 35 with Graves' ophthalmopathy. CDR3s include the opening cysteine and the closing phenylalanine or tryptophan. A D gene is named only where the DNA matches it firmly. Clone sizes are given selectively: once, few, many, or a class where the clone is expanded.

TRBD2,many,TRBJ2-3,TRBV30,CAGGLRFTDTQYF,TGTGCCGGGGGACTACGATTCACAGATACGCAGTATTTT
TRBD2,.,TRBJ2-1,TRBV20-1,CSAERTSGYMTYNEQFF,TGCAGTGCGGAACGGACTAGCGGGTATATGACCTACAATGAGCAGTTCTTC
.,.,TRBJ1-2,TRBV20-1,CSASEGTGGFGYTF,TGCAGTGCTAGCGAGGGCACGGGGGGGTTCGGCTACACCTTC
.,once,TRBJ2-3,TRBV7-2,CASSHPKDTQYF,TGCGCCAGCAGCCATCCGAAAGATACGCAGTATTTT
.,many,TRBJ1-1,TRBV11-2,CASSLTGRDTEAFF,TGTGCCAGCAGCCTCACCGGACGGGACACTGAAGCTTTCTTT
.,few,TRBJ1-5,TRBV4-1,CASSQAGTQSHQPQHF,TGCGCCAGCAGCCAAGCCGGGACGCAAAGTCATCAGCCCCAGCATTTT
TRBD1,many,TRBJ2-7,TRBV20-1,CSATRTGVGEQYF,TGCAGTGCTACCAGGACAGGGGTGGGCGAGCAGTACTTC
TRBD1,.,TRBJ2-2,TRBV15,CATSSTGVLNTGELFF,TGTGCCACCAGCAGTACAGGGGTTCTGAACACCGGGGAGCTGTTTTTT
TRBD1,.,TRBJ2-7,TRBV19,CASRTGTGGDEQYF,TGTGCCAGTAGGACCGGGACAGGGGGCGACGAGCAGTACTTC
.,many,TRBJ2-3,TRBV7-9,CASSSWDGDSTDTQYF,TGTGCCAGCAGCTCCTGGGACGGTGATAGCACAGATACGCAGTATTTT
TRBD1,few,TRBJ1-3,TRBV2,CASSHNRQGLSGNTIYF,TGTGCCAGCAGTCATAACCGACAGGGCCTCTCTGGAAACACCATATATTTT
TRBD1,many,TRBJ1-1,TRBV2,CASSETRQGPLNTEAFF,TGTGCCAGCAGCGAGACTCGACAGGGACCCCTGAACACTGAAGCTTTCTTT
TRBD2,many,TRBJ2-5,TRBV7-8,CASSLLAGEQETQYF,TGTGCCAGCAGCTTACTAGCGGGAGAGCAAGAGACCCAGTACTTC
.,few,TRBJ1-6,TRBV30,CAWSRGKGSYNSPLHF,TGTGCCTGGAGTAGAGGGAAGGGATCCTATAATTCACCCCTCCACTTT
TRBD1,many,TRBJ1-1,TRBV2,CASSEGQGLTEAFF,TGTGCCAGCAGTGAGGGACAGGGTCTCACTGAAGCTTTCTTT
TRBD1,.,TRBJ2-2,TRBV7-2,CASSSLDRASTGELFF,TGTGCCAGCAGCTCCTTAGACAGGGCGAGTACCGGGGAGCTGTTTTTT
.,once,TRBJ1-2,TRBV10-3,CAISESGVKGYGYTF,TGTGCCATCAGTGAGTCCGGGGTAAAGGGCTATGGCTACACCTTC
.,many,TRBJ2-7,TRBV7-2,CASSLYGQNLYEQYF,TGTGCCAGCAGCTTATATGGACAGAATCTCTACGAGCAGTACTTC
.,.,TRBJ1-2,TRBV10-3,CAISESQANYGYTF,TGTGCCATCAGTGAGAGCCAAGCTAACTATGGCTACACCTTC
.,many,TRBJ1-1,TRBV6-2/TRBV6-3,CASSYGMITEAFF,TGTGCCAGCAGTTACGGAATGATCACTGAAGCTTTCTTT
TRBD2,few,TRBJ2-1,TRBV28,CATLRGGRGNEQFF,TGTGCCACCCTTCGCGGGGGGCGGGGGAATGAGCAGTTCTTC
.,many,TRBJ1-5,TRBV30,CAWSVGGDQPQHF,TGTGCCTGGAGTGTTGGGGGTGATCAGCCCCAGCATTTT
.,few,TRBJ1-1,TRBV13,CASSLSNKNTEAFF,TGTGCCAGCAGCCTCAGTAACAAAAACACTGAAGCTTTCTTT
.,few,TRBJ2-7,TRBV7-9,CASSPPGDVVREQYF,TGTGCCAGCAGCCCCCCAGGGGATGTAGTTCGCGAGCAGTACTTC
.,many,TRBJ1-2,TRBV5-1,CASSLARRDNGYTF,TGCGCCAGCAGCTTGGCGAGAAGGGATAATGGCTACACCTTC
.,few,TRBJ1-4,TRBV28,CASSPRIAYNEKLFF,TGTGCCAGCAGTCCTCGAATAGCGTATAATGAAAAACTGTTTTTT
.,many,TRBJ1-1,TRBV5-1,CASSSGLTALNTEAFF,TGCGCCAGCAGCTCCGGATTGACAGCGTTGAACACTGAAGCTTTCTTT
.,few,TRBJ1-3,TRBV7-3,CASSQDLTGNTIYF,TGTGCCAGCAGCCAGGACCTCACTGGAAACACCATATATTTT
.,.,TRBJ2-2,TRBV15,CATSRDLSVFAGTNTGELFF,TGTGCCACCAGCAGAGACCTCTCGGTCTTTGCGGGGACCAACACCGGGGAGCTGTTTTTT
.,many,TRBJ2-3,TRBV12-3/TRBV12-4,CASSLGPHTDTQYF,TGTGCCAGCAGTTTGGGTCCCCACACAGATACGCAGTATTTT
.,few,TRBJ2-2,TRBV11-2,CASSLGWGGGGELFF,TGTGCCAGCAGCTTAGGGTGGGGAGGCGGAGGGGAGCTGTTTTTT
.,many,TRBJ1-2,TRBV30,CAWVKSSGGNYGYTF,TGTGCCTGGGTGAAAAGTTCGGGGGGCAACTATGGCTACACCTTC
TRBD1,.,TRBJ2-7,TRBV28,CASGARTGGRIYEQYF,TGTGCCAGCGGGGCAAGGACAGGGGGCAGGATATACGAGCAGTACTTC
.,.,TRBJ2-4,TRBV20-1,CSAPRTAIGGNIQYF,TGCAGTGCTCCTAGGACGGCAATTGGGGGAAACATTCAGTACTTC
.,.,TRBJ2-2,TRBV24-1,CATSDQSRETGELFF,TGTGCCACCAGTGACCAATCAAGGGAAACCGGGGAGCTGTTTTTT
.,many,TRBJ2-1,TRBV6-1,CASSETGYNEQFF,TGTGCCAGCAGTGAGACAGGCTACAATGAGCAGTTCTTC
TRBD2,many,TRBJ2-1,TRBV30,CAWRPPGTSGKNEQFF,TGTGCCTGGAGGCCGCCGGGGACTAGCGGGAAGAATGAGCAGTTCTTC
TRBD1,many,TRBJ2-1,TRBV19,CASSYQGASYNEQFF,TGTGCCAGTAGCTATCAGGGGGCTTCCTACAATGAGCAGTTCTTC
.,many,TRBJ2-1,TRBV28,CASFPEDWSSYNEQFF,TGTGCCAGCTTCCCGGAGGACTGGAGCTCCTACAATGAGCAGTTCTTC
.,.,TRBJ2-7,TRBV2,CASSEGALYEQYF,TGTGCCAGCAGTGAAGGGGCACTCTACGAGCAGTACTTC
.,.,TRBJ2-6,TRBV11-1,CASSSRSGANVLTF,TGTGCCAGCAGCTCGCGCTCTGGGGCCAACGTCCTGACTTTC
.,many,TRBJ2-1,TRBV19,CASSMGQTYNEQFF,TGTGCCAGTAGTATGGGGCAGACGTACAATGAGCAGTTCTTC
TRBD2,many,TRBJ2-3,TRBV9,CASSVEGTSGDADTQYF,TGTGCCAGCAGCGTAGAGGGGACTAGCGGGGACGCAGATACGCAGTATTTT
.,few,TRBJ2-1,TRBV7-9,CASSLPQGRNNEQFF,TGTGCCAGCAGCTTACCACAGGGACGGAACAATGAGCAGTTCTTC
.,.,TRBJ1-1,TRBV6-1,CAGSPVTEMNTEAFF,TGTGCCGGCAGCCCGGTGACAGAAATGAACACTGAAGCTTTCTTT
.,.,TRBJ1-2,TRBV7-8,CASSTSTYYGYTF,TGTGCCAGCAGCACATCTACTTACTATGGCTACACCTTC
TRBD2,.,TRBJ2-1,TRBV14,CASSQDVGLGPLNEQFF,TGTGCCAGCAGCCAAGACGTCGGACTAGGACCTCTCAATGAGCAGTTCTTC
TRBD1,.,TRBJ1-3,TRBV7-9,CASSLTRTGGNTIYF,TGTGCCAGCAGCTTAACGAGGACAGGGGGAAACACCATATATTTT
.,few,TRBJ2-1,TRBV5-4,CASRVVDYNEQFF,TGTGCCAGCAGGGTTGTGGACTACAATGAGCAGTTCTTC
TRBD1,many,TRBJ1-1,TRBV28,CASSLQGVGTEAFF,TGTGCCAGCAGTCTTCAGGGGGTGGGCACTGAAGCTTTCTTT
.,.,TRBJ2-2,TRBV11-3,CASSSKFPTGTGELFF,TGTGCCAGCAGCTCCAAATTTCCCACGGGCACCGGGGAGCTGTTTTTT
.,.,TRBJ1-1,TRBV19,CASRAGFGTEAFF,TGTGCCAGTAGGGCAGGGTTTGGCACTGAAGCTTTCTTT
.,.,TRBJ2-5,TRBV20-1,CSARELLYVETQYF,TGCAGTGCCCGGGAACTCCTATATGTAGAGACCCAGTACTTC
.,.,TRBJ2-3,TRBV3-1,CASSQDRGEDTQYF,TGTGCCAGCAGCCAAGATCGGGGTGAAGATACGCAGTATTTT
.,many,TRBJ2-5,TRBV2,CARTSIAEQETQYF,TGTGCCAGGACCTCGATCGCAGAGCAAGAGACCCAGTACTTC
TRBD1,.,TRBJ1-2,TRBV20-1,CSARDWFAPGGGDGYTF,TGCAGTGCTAGAGATTGGTTCGCTCCAGGGGGAGGTGATGGCTACACCTTC
.,.,TRBJ2-2,TRBV11-1,CASTRPGTGELFF,TGTGCCAGCACCAGGCCGGGCACCGGGGAGCTGTTTTTT
.,many,TRBJ2-3,TRBV28,CASTHSFGLPFFTDTQYF,TGTGCCAGCACCCATTCCTTCGGGCTGCCATTTTTCACAGATACGCAGTATTTT